What follows is one T cell receptor (beta chain) and its context. Its antigen is not identified. Method: immunoSEQ multiplex PCR; TCRdb's copy keeps in-frame clones and lacks some. The sample shows roughly 95,000 clones, 85% of them seen only once. This specimen comes from a study of cytomegalovirus exposure and HLA in healthy donors. Findings of the study overall: Reports credit the classifier with highly specific, highly sensitive diagnosis of cytomegalovirus status. A few chains tied to CMV proved CMV antigen-specific in vitro.

This TCR derives from a man aged 18 to 29 in good health and CMV-seropositive. Sequencing was carried out using PBMCs.

The CDR3: CATKGTGGRQETQYF. For the CDR3, the DNA is TGTGCCACTAAAGGGACAGGGGGCCGACAAGAGACCCAGTACTTC. The chain joins TRBV19 to TRBJ2-5, with 12 bases matching TRBD1. In germline, CDR1 is LNHDA, CDR2 SQIVND (reference sequence). V lost 10 bases and J lost 2; bases outside the gene matches: 8. The CDR3 is 15 amino acids.